This T cell receptor (beta chain) originates from a study of OX40 agonist ivuxolimab in advanced cancers. Some clones are missing from TCRdb's copy, which holds only in-frame ones; the method was immunoSEQ multiplex PCR. The table lists approximately 58,000 clones, about 76% of them singletons. V lost 4 bases to trimming and J lost 8 bases; unmatched junction nucleotides: 4. Germline V lookup: CDR1 SNHLY, CDR2 FYNNEI. The CDR3 covers 13 residues. This clone was counted a single time. The chain combines TRBV2 with TRBJ1-2, with 10 positions matching TRBD1. Material: CD4+ or CD8+ T cells sorted from blood, obtained in a trial of the OX40 agonist ivuxolimab. This sequence was found in an adult with an advanced solid tumor such as melanoma, head and neck, liver or kidney cancer. The CDR3 sequence: CASSVGQGIGYTF. In DNA, the CDR3 is TGTGCCAGCAGTGTGGGACAGGGGATCGGCTACACCTTC.